This is a list of T cell receptor beta chains from one sample in a study of OX40 agonist ivuxolimab in advanced cancers. Profiled with immunoSEQ multiplex PCR; TCRdb holds only in-frame clones, not every one. The sample shows around 100,000 clones, 86% of them seen only once. The source material was CD4+ or CD8+ T cells sorted from blood, sampled in a trial of the OX40 agonist ivuxolimab. The receptors stem from an adult with an advanced solid tumor such as melanoma, head and neck, liver or kidney cancer. CDR3s include the opening cysteine and the closing phenylalanine or tryptophan. Fields, in order: V gene, D gene, clone size, J gene, CDR3 protein, CDR3 DNA. The D gene is left open where the match is weak. Only some rows state a clone size, as once, few, many or a class for expanded clones.

V gene: TRBV18; D gene: -; clone size: once; J gene: TRBJ1-1; CDR3 protein: CASSPRPLSLTQTEAFF; CDR3 DNA: TGTGCCAGCTCACCACGTCCCCTGAGTTTAACCCAGACTGAAGCTTTCTTT
V gene: TRBV5-1; D gene: -; clone size: -; J gene: TRBJ2-2; CDR3 protein: CASSHDNTGELFF; CDR3 DNA: TGCGCCAGCAGCCATGACAACACCGGGGAGCTGTTTTTT
V gene: TRBV7-7; D gene: -; clone size: few; J gene: TRBJ2-3; CDR3 protein: CASSLVAGSDTQYF; CDR3 DNA: TGTGCTAGCAGCTTGGTCGCTGGCTCAGATACGCAGTATTTT
V gene: TRBV30; D gene: -; clone size: once; J gene: TRBJ2-6; CDR3 protein: CAWSVGGANVLTF; CDR3 DNA: TGTGCCTGGAGTGTGGGTGGGGCCAACGTCCTGACTTTC
V gene: TRBV19; D gene: -; clone size: -; J gene: TRBJ1-2; CDR3 protein: CASSTQYHATGKEDYGYTF; CDR3 DNA: TGTGCCAGTAGTACGCAATACCACGCCACGGGGAAGGAGGACTATGGCTACACCTTC
V gene: TRBV21-1; D gene: -; clone size: -; J gene: TRBJ2-3; CDR3 protein: CASRWSFRTQYF; CDR3 DNA: TGTGCCAGCAGATGGTCGTTTCGCACGCAGTATTTT
V gene: TRBV6-5; D gene: -; clone size: -; J gene: TRBJ2-7; CDR3 protein: CASSRITGPAYEQYF; CDR3 DNA: TGTGCCAGCAGTCGTATCACCGGGCCTGCCTACGAGCAGTACTTC
V gene: TRBV2; D gene: -; clone size: -; J gene: TRBJ2-6; CDR3 protein: CASSEGVTAGANVLTF; CDR3 DNA: TGTGCCAGCAGTGAAGGGGTAACAGCTGGGGCCAACGTCCTGACTTTC
V gene: TRBV6-6; D gene: -; clone size: once; J gene: TRBJ1-3; CDR3 protein: CASSPFQTGNTIYF; CDR3 DNA: TGTGCCAGCAGCCCTTTCCAGACTGGAAACACCATATATTTT
V gene: TRBV9; D gene: TRBD1; clone size: -; J gene: TRBJ2-5; CDR3 protein: CASSRRGIVEETQYF; CDR3 DNA: TGTGCCAGCAGCCGCAGGGGGATTGTAGAAGAGACCCAGTACTTC
V gene: TRBV6-1; D gene: -; clone size: -; J gene: TRBJ1-4; CDR3 protein: CASRHRREKLFF; CDR3 DNA: TGTGCCAGCAGACACCGGCGGGAAAAACTGTTTTTT
V gene: TRBV11-2; D gene: -; clone size: -; J gene: TRBJ2-1; CDR3 protein: CASRVIRGDHNEQFF; CDR3 DNA: TGTGCCAGCAGGGTTATCAGGGGCGACCACAATGAGCAGTTCTTC
V gene: TRBV5-1; D gene: TRBD1; clone size: -; J gene: TRBJ1-1; CDR3 protein: CASSLATGGEKAFF; CDR3 DNA: TGCGCCAGCAGCTTGGCCACAGGGGGCGAAAAAGCTTTCTTT
V gene: TRBV7-9; D gene: TRBD2; clone size: -; J gene: TRBJ2-7; CDR3 protein: CASSSAGASYEQYF; CDR3 DNA: TGTGCCAGCAGCTCAGCGGGGGCCTCCTACGAGCAGTACTTC
V gene: TRBV5-1; D gene: -; clone size: -; J gene: TRBJ2-1; CDR3 protein: CASSSGTSSYNEQFF; CDR3 DNA: TGCGCCAGCAGCTCCGGGACATCTTCCTACAATGAGCAGTTCTTC
V gene: TRBV7-9; D gene: -; clone size: -; J gene: TRBJ2-7; CDR3 protein: CASSTIGEQYF; CDR3 DNA: TGTGCCAGCAGCACCATTGGCGAGCAGTACTTC
V gene: TRBV2; D gene: TRBD2; clone size: -; J gene: TRBJ2-1; CDR3 protein: CASRLARPNEQFF; CDR3 DNA: TGTGCCAGCAGACTAGCGAGGCCTAATGAGCAGTTCTTC
V gene: TRBV20-1; D gene: -; clone size: -; J gene: TRBJ2-1; CDR3 protein: CSPRGDNEQFF; CDR3 DNA: TGCAGTCCTAGGGGTGACAATGAGCAGTTCTTC
V gene: TRBV2; D gene: TRBD2; clone size: -; J gene: TRBJ2-7; CDR3 protein: CASSGKAGASYEQYF; CDR3 DNA: TGTGCCAGCAGTGGAAAGGCGGGAGCGTCCTACGAGCAGTACTTC
V gene: TRBV5-1; D gene: -; clone size: -; J gene: TRBJ1-2; CDR3 protein: CASSFSGDNYGYTF; CDR3 DNA: TGCGCCAGCAGCTTCTCGGGGGACAACTATGGCTACACCTTC
V gene: TRBV27; D gene: TRBD2; clone size: few; J gene: TRBJ2-7; CDR3 protein: CASTSLGAGGHEQYF; CDR3 DNA: TGTGCCAGCACCTCTCTAGGGGCGGGGGGCCACGAGCAGTACTTC
V gene: TRBV18; D gene: -; clone size: once; J gene: TRBJ2-5; CDR3 protein: CASSPQLETQYF; CDR3 DNA: TGTGCCAGCTCACCTCAGTTAGAGACCCAGTACTTC
V gene: TRBV7-2; D gene: -; clone size: -; J gene: TRBJ2-7; CDR3 protein: CASSLEGISYEQYF; CDR3 DNA: TGTGCCAGCAGCTTAGAAGGCATCTCCTACGAGCAGTACTTC